What follows are 10 T cell receptor beta chains derived from one specimen sequenced in a study of blood T cell repertoires in COVID-19 (TCRdb year 2020). Library prep was done by the immunoSEQ multiplex PCR assay. Here the immuneACCESS table is served through TCRdb, limited to in-frame sequences with V and J called. Missing clones are a known gap in these copies; in checked studies unresolved V genes cover under half, and the rest lacks a known reason. The sample data list approximately 390,000 clones, and nearly 90% of these were observed just once. The ten top clones hold about 6.5% of the sample. The sample comprised peripheral blood. The receptors come from a man between 18 and 29 years old with active or convalescent COVID-19.

In this sample, this clone turned up a few times. The CDR3 sequence: CASSQVASQGGYEQYF. The CDR3 DNA sequence: TGCGCCAGCAGCCAAGTTGCGTCACAGGGGGGCTACGAGCAGTACTTC. The gene calls are TRBV4-3 and TRBJ2-7, with TRBD1 matching over 8 bases. Germline trimming cut 1 base from V and 3 bases from J; bases unmatched to any gene: 8. The germline V gene has CDR1 LGHNA and CDR2 YSLEER. The CDR3 contains 16 residues.

The chain joins TRBV5-1 to TRBJ2-3, with D possibly being TRBD2 (7 bases). This CDR3 comprises 15 residues. In germline, CDR1 is SGHRS, CDR2 YFSETQ. Trimming cost V 2 bases and J 6 bases, with 16 bases left between them. As DNA, the CDR3 is TGCGCCAGCAGCTTATCCTTGGGGGGGCGGGATACGCAGTATTTT. It encodes CASSLSLGGRDTQYF.

The V gene is TRBV9, the J gene TRBJ1-1; D possibly corresponds to TRBD1 (5 bases). The CDR3 has 13 residues. V was trimmed by 0 bases and J by 7 bases, leaving 10 bases between them. Germline CDR1 SGDLS, CDR2 YYNGEE. The CDR3 here is CASSVGGQGEAFF. The CDR3 DNA reads TGTGCCAGCAGCGTAGGGGGTCAGGGTGAAGCTTTCTTT.

This clone showed up just once. The CDR3 nucleotides read TGTGCCAGCAGCCTTTACCAGGGAAACACCATATATTTT. Translating it yields CASSLYQGNTIYF. V usage is TRBV11-3 and J usage is TRBJ1-3; no reliable D call. The CDR3 has 13 residues. V dropped 5 bases and J dropped 4 bases, with 9 bases sitting between them. The V gene's germline CDR1 is SGHNT and CDR2 YENEEA.

The V call is TRBV4-1, the J call TRBJ2-2; D gene ambiguous. CDR1 is MGHRA, CDR2 YSYEKL, per germline. CDR3 length: 13 amino acids. The V end was cut by 2 bases, the J end by 7 bases, with 8 bases between. CDR3 DNA sequence: TGCGCCAGCAGCCAACTTGAGTTCGGGGAGCTGTTTTTT. It yields the protein CASSQLEFGELFF.

The rearrangement joins TRBV28 to TRBJ1-6; TRBD1 is a possible D gene (5 bases). V dropped 7 bases and J dropped 8 bases, with 12 bases sitting between them. Germline CDR1 MDHEN, CDR2 SYDVKM. This CDR3 region has 13 residues. The CDR3, as DNA: TGTGCCAGCACGGGGGTTTGGGATTCACCCCTCCACTTT. Translation gives CASTGVWDSPLHF. The whole variable domain, filled in from reference TRBV28 and TRBJ1-6, reads DVKVTQSSRYLVKRTGEKVFLECVQDMDHENMFWYRQDPGLGLRLIYFSYDVKMKEKGDIPEGYSVSREKKERFSLILESASTNQTSMYLCASTGVWDSPLHFGNGTRLTVT.

V and J are TRBV18 and TRBJ1-1; possibly TRBD1 for D (6 bases). This CDR3 comprises 14 residues. Germline V gene data show CDR1 as KGHSH and CDR2 as LQKENI. The germline V and J ends were trimmed by 4 bases and 3 bases, with 12 bases remaining between them. CDR3 sequence reads: CASSQNRVDTEAFF. Written as DNA, the CDR3 is TGTGCCAGCTCACAAAACAGGGTGGACACTGAAGCTTTCTTT.

This clone was recorded only once. V usage is TRBV24-1 and J usage is TRBJ2-1; 16 bases are a match to TRBD2. J lost 12 bases, V lost 5 bases, and 9 bases had no gene match. The CDR3 has 16 residues. Germline CDR1 KGHDR, CDR2 SFDVKD. The CDR3 DNA is TGTGCCACCAGTGGTCGCGGGACTAGCGGGGGGGCTCGGCAGTTCTTC. Translating it yields CATSGRGTSGGARQFF.

The chain is built from TRBV6-5 and TRBJ1-2; possibly TRBD1 for D (5 bases). The V end was cut by 11 bases, the J end by 8 bases, with 18 bases between. This CDR3 contains 12 residues. Looked up from germline, CDR1 is MNHEY and CDR2 is SVGAGI. Here the CDR3 DNA reads TGTGCCGTCGGGGGACTGGCTATGGGCTACACCTTC. It specifies CAVGGLAMGYTF.

This chain connects TRBV16 to TRBJ2-5; 8 positions match TRBD1. The CDR3 extends over 14 amino acids. Germline V gene data show CDR1 as KGHSY and CDR2 as FQNENV. After removal of 1 base from V and 4 bases from J, the junction contained 2 bases not matched to a gene. The CDR3 region is CASSQLTGGETQYF. The CDR3 coding sequence is TGTGCCAGCAGCCAATTAACAGGGGGAGAGACCCAGTACTTC.